The rows below give T cell receptor beta chains drawn from one sample of a study of blood T cell repertoires in COVID-19. Repertoires were generated with immunoSEQ multiplex PCR, while TCRdb's copy carries only in-frame clones and drops some. The table has roughly 240,000 clones, approximately 86% seen once. The sequencing sample was made of peripheral blood. Receptors originate from a woman under 40 who had recovered from COVID-19. Both conserved end residues are part of each CDR3. Fields, in order: CDR3 protein, CDR3 DNA, J gene, clone size, D gene, CDR3 length, V gene. D genes are given only for firm matches. Clone size is shown for a subset of rows, as once, few, many or a class of expanded clone.

cdr3_aa: CASIRLPGLASYNEQFF; cdr3_nt: TGTGCCAGCATTCGCCTACCGGGACTAGCCTCCTACAATGAGCAGTTCTTC; j_call: TRBJ2-1; clone_size: -; d_call: TRBD2; cdr3_length: 17; v_call: TRBV2
cdr3_aa: CASSRDRRNGYTF; cdr3_nt: TGTGCCAGCAGCCGGGACAGGAGGAATGGCTACACCTTC; j_call: TRBJ1-2; clone_size: once; d_call: TRBD1; cdr3_length: 13; v_call: TRBV2
cdr3_aa: CATSRERTGVYEQYF; cdr3_nt: TGTGCCACCAGCAGAGAGAGGACAGGGGTATACGAGCAGTACTTC; j_call: TRBJ2-7; clone_size: -; d_call: TRBD1; cdr3_length: 15; v_call: TRBV15
cdr3_aa: CASSQEGVGDSRTDTQYF; cdr3_nt: TGTGCCAGCAGCCAAGAGGGAGTGGGCGATAGTCGCACAGATACGCAGTATTTT; j_call: TRBJ2-3; clone_size: -; d_call: -; cdr3_length: 18; v_call: TRBV4-2
cdr3_aa: CASSPPWGSPGTGELFF; cdr3_nt: TGCGCCAGCAGCCCACCGTGGGGTTCCCCGGGGACCGGGGAGCTGTTTTTT; j_call: TRBJ2-2; clone_size: few; d_call: -; cdr3_length: 17; v_call: TRBV4-1
cdr3_aa: CASSLVAGAYEQYF; cdr3_nt: TGTGCCAGCAGCTTAGTGGCAGGGGCCTACGAGCAGTACTTC; j_call: TRBJ2-7; clone_size: -; d_call: -; cdr3_length: 14; v_call: TRBV7-9
cdr3_aa: CASSLAASGGNYEQYF; cdr3_nt: TGCGCCAGCAGCTTGGCGGCTAGCGGGGGGAACTACGAGCAGTACTTC; j_call: TRBJ2-7; clone_size: -; d_call: TRBD2; cdr3_length: 16; v_call: TRBV5-1
cdr3_aa: CASRVSGSSYEQYF; cdr3_nt: TGTGCCAGCAGGGTTAGTGGTAGCTCCTACGAGCAGTACTTC; j_call: TRBJ2-7; clone_size: once; d_call: -; cdr3_length: 14; v_call: TRBV2
cdr3_aa: CASSQDAGSYNEQFF; cdr3_nt: TGTGCCAGCAGCCAAGATGCAGGGTCCTACAATGAGCAGTTCTTC; j_call: TRBJ2-1; clone_size: -; d_call: -; cdr3_length: 15; v_call: TRBV3-1/TRBV3-2
cdr3_aa: CASSHHMGDRVNTEAFF; cdr3_nt: TGCGCCAGCAGCCATCACATGGGGGACAGGGTGAACACTGAAGCTTTCTTT; j_call: TRBJ1-1; clone_size: once; d_call: TRBD1; cdr3_length: 17; v_call: TRBV4-1
cdr3_aa: CASSPDRAGTGELFF; cdr3_nt: TGTGCCAGCAGCCCGGACAGGGCGGGCACCGGGGAGCTGTTTTTT; j_call: TRBJ2-2; clone_size: -; d_call: TRBD1; cdr3_length: 15; v_call: TRBV9
cdr3_aa: CASSPGSLISETQYF; cdr3_nt: TGTGCCAGCAGCCCCGGGTCCCTCATCTCAGAGACCCAGTACTTC; j_call: TRBJ2-5; clone_size: -; d_call: -; cdr3_length: 15; v_call: TRBV3-1/TRBV3-2
cdr3_aa: CSAISYYEQYF; cdr3_nt: TGCAGTGCTATCAGTTACTACGAGCAGTACTTC; j_call: TRBJ2-7; clone_size: -; d_call: -; cdr3_length: 11; v_call: TRBV20-1
cdr3_aa: CASSRTGPDTQYF; cdr3_nt: TGTGCCAGCAGTCGGACAGGTCCAGATACGCAGTATTTT; j_call: TRBJ2-3; clone_size: -; d_call: TRBD1; cdr3_length: 13; v_call: TRBV11-2
cdr3_aa: CASSLIAGEGNEQFF; cdr3_nt: TGTGCCAGCAGCTTAATTGCAGGGGAGGGCAATGAGCAGTTCTTC; j_call: TRBJ2-1; clone_size: once; d_call: -; cdr3_length: 15; v_call: TRBV7-3
cdr3_aa: CASSAPGTGMRSGNTIYF; cdr3_nt: TGTGCCAGCAGTGCTCCCGGGACAGGGATGAGGTCTGGAAACACCATATATTTT; j_call: TRBJ1-3; clone_size: -; d_call: TRBD1; cdr3_length: 18; v_call: TRBV25-1
cdr3_aa: CASSYNRGLDTGELFF; cdr3_nt: TGTGCCAGCAGTTACAACAGGGGGCTAGACACCGGGGAGCTGTTTTTT; j_call: TRBJ2-2; clone_size: -; d_call: TRBD1; cdr3_length: 16; v_call: TRBV6-5
cdr3_aa: CASLPSTGYEQYF; cdr3_nt: TGTGCCAGCCTACCCTCAACAGGGTACGAGCAGTACTTC; j_call: TRBJ2-7; clone_size: -; d_call: -; cdr3_length: 13; v_call: TRBV6-5
cdr3_aa: CASSPMTSGGAYGELFF; cdr3_nt: TGTGCCAGCTCACCGATGACTAGCGGGGGGGCCTACGGGGAGCTGTTTTTT; j_call: TRBJ2-2; clone_size: -; d_call: TRBD2; cdr3_length: 17; v_call: TRBV18
cdr3_aa: CASSLMRGNEQFF; cdr3_nt: TGTGCCAGCAGCTTAATGCGGGGGAATGAGCAGTTCTTC; j_call: TRBJ2-1; clone_size: -; d_call: TRBD2; cdr3_length: 13; v_call: TRBV7-2
cdr3_aa: CALRVEQGPPHGYTF; cdr3_nt: TGTGCCCTCCGGGTTGAACAGGGGCCGCCCCATGGCTACACCTTC; j_call: TRBJ1-2; clone_size: -; d_call: TRBD1; cdr3_length: 15; v_call: TRBV19
cdr3_aa: CASSGDGNIQYF; cdr3_nt: TGTGCCAGCAGCGGCGACGGGAACATTCAGTACTTC; j_call: TRBJ2-4; clone_size: -; d_call: -; cdr3_length: 12; v_call: TRBV9
cdr3_aa: CASSPGLAGYTDTQYF; cdr3_nt: TGTGCCAGCAGCCCGGGACTAGCGGGGTACACAGATACGCAGTATTTT; j_call: TRBJ2-3; clone_size: once; d_call: TRBD2; cdr3_length: 16; v_call: TRBV7-3
cdr3_aa: CATSDPGTGPSYSNQPQHF; cdr3_nt: TGTGCCACCAGTGATCCCGGGACAGGGCCTTCGTATAGCAATCAGCCCCAGCATTTT; j_call: TRBJ1-5; clone_size: -; d_call: TRBD1; cdr3_length: 19; v_call: TRBV24-1
cdr3_aa: CASSPDRGGGYTF; cdr3_nt: TGTGCCAGCAGCCCTGACAGGGGAGGTGGCTACACCTTC; j_call: TRBJ1-2; clone_size: -; d_call: TRBD1; cdr3_length: 13; v_call: TRBV7-2
cdr3_aa: CASRPRDSASGANVLTF; cdr3_nt: TGTGCCAGCCGACCCCGGGACAGCGCCTCCGGGGCCAACGTCCTGACTTTC; j_call: TRBJ2-6; clone_size: -; d_call: TRBD1; cdr3_length: 17; v_call: TRBV9
cdr3_aa: CASSPPTGGRNTIYF; cdr3_nt: TGTGCCAGCTCACCCCCCACAGGGGGCCGAAACACCATATATTTT; j_call: TRBJ1-3; clone_size: -; d_call: TRBD1; cdr3_length: 15; v_call: TRBV18
cdr3_aa: CARSHDRGDSPLHF; cdr3_nt: TGTGCCAGAAGCCACGACAGGGGTGATTCACCCCTCCACTTT; j_call: TRBJ1-6; clone_size: -; d_call: TRBD1; cdr3_length: 14; v_call: TRBV5-3
cdr3_aa: CASSLAPGQGTNEQFF; cdr3_nt: TGTGCCAGCAGCTTAGCGCCGGGACAGGGTACCAATGAGCAGTTCTTC; j_call: TRBJ2-1; clone_size: -; d_call: TRBD1; cdr3_length: 16; v_call: TRBV5-4
cdr3_aa: CASSIQDTQYF; cdr3_nt: TGTGCCAGTAGTATACAAGATACGCAGTATTTT; j_call: TRBJ2-3; clone_size: -; d_call: -; cdr3_length: 11; v_call: TRBV19
cdr3_aa: CASSQLAGGHEQYF; cdr3_nt: TGTGCCAGCAGCCAACTAGCGGGGGGCCACGAGCAGTACTTC; j_call: TRBJ2-7; clone_size: -; d_call: TRBD2; cdr3_length: 14; v_call: TRBV3-1/TRBV3-2
cdr3_aa: CASSSGTTTFSYEQYF; cdr3_nt: TGCGCCAGCAGCTCCGGGACTACGACTTTCTCCTACGAGCAGTACTTC; j_call: TRBJ2-7; clone_size: -; d_call: TRBD2; cdr3_length: 16; v_call: TRBV5-1
cdr3_aa: CASSSGQAKGEKLFF; cdr3_nt: TGCGCCAGCAGCTCGGGACAGGCCAAGGGGGAAAAACTGTTTTTT; j_call: TRBJ1-4; clone_size: -; d_call: TRBD1; cdr3_length: 15; v_call: TRBV5-1
cdr3_aa: CASSSFSTDTQYF; cdr3_nt: TGTGCCAGCAGTTCCTTCTCCACAGATACGCAGTATTTT; j_call: TRBJ2-3; clone_size: -; d_call: -; cdr3_length: 13; v_call: TRBV6-2/TRBV6-3
cdr3_aa: CASKKSLRVGNTGELFF; cdr3_nt: TGTGCCAGCAAGAAGTCCCTCAGGGTGGGGAACACCGGGGAGCTGTTTTTT; j_call: TRBJ2-2; clone_size: -; d_call: -; cdr3_length: 17; v_call: TRBV5-5
cdr3_aa: CASSETGGPYEQYF; cdr3_nt: TGTGCCAGCAGTGAAACGGGGGGGCCCTACGAGCAGTACTTC; j_call: TRBJ2-7; clone_size: -; d_call: TRBD2; cdr3_length: 14; v_call: TRBV2
cdr3_aa: CSVVGREQETQYF; cdr3_nt: TGCAGCGTCGTGGGTCGGGAACAAGAGACCCAGTACTTC; j_call: TRBJ2-5; clone_size: -; d_call: -; cdr3_length: 13; v_call: TRBV29-1
cdr3_aa: CAWSAAGPYEQYF; cdr3_nt: TGTGCCTGGAGTGCGGCGGGTCCCTACGAGCAGTACTTC; j_call: TRBJ2-7; clone_size: -; d_call: -; cdr3_length: 13; v_call: TRBV30
cdr3_aa: CASSLVGQGGSPLHF; cdr3_nt: TGTGCCAGCAGCTTAGTGGGACAGGGAGGTTCACCCCTCCACTTT; j_call: TRBJ1-6; clone_size: -; d_call: TRBD1; cdr3_length: 15; v_call: TRBV7-2
cdr3_aa: CASSFRKNTEAFF; cdr3_nt: TGTGCCAGCAGTTTTCGTAAGAACACTGAAGCTTTCTTT; j_call: TRBJ1-1; clone_size: once; d_call: -; cdr3_length: 13; v_call: TRBV12-3/TRBV12-4
cdr3_aa: CASSPGTSGDNEQFF; cdr3_nt: TGTGCCAGCAGCCCGGGGACTAGCGGGGACAATGAGCAGTTCTTC; j_call: TRBJ2-1; clone_size: once; d_call: TRBD2; cdr3_length: 15; v_call: TRBV11-2
cdr3_aa: CASSQVGSGDNSYEQYF; cdr3_nt: TGTGCCAGCAGCCAAGTCGGTAGCGGGGACAACTCCTACGAGCAGTACTTC; j_call: TRBJ2-7; clone_size: -; d_call: TRBD2; cdr3_length: 17; v_call: TRBV4-2
cdr3_aa: CASRRGQGPTGQQYF; cdr3_nt: TGTGCCAGCAGGAGAGGACAGGGGCCGACGGGGCAGCAGTACTTC; j_call: TRBJ2-7; clone_size: -; d_call: TRBD1; cdr3_length: 15; v_call: TRBV2
cdr3_aa: CASSYSTESYGYTF; cdr3_nt: TGTGCCAGCAGTTACTCGACAGAAAGCTATGGCTACACCTTC; j_call: TRBJ1-2; clone_size: -; d_call: -; cdr3_length: 14; v_call: TRBV6-5
cdr3_aa: CASSSSGVQAFYGYTF; cdr3_nt: -; j_call: TRBJ1-2; clone_size: -; d_call: -; cdr3_length: 16; v_call: TRBV6-5
cdr3_aa: CASSSSNRGRDTEAFF; cdr3_nt: TGCGCCAGCAGCTCCAGCAACAGGGGGCGGGACACTGAAGCTTTCTTT; j_call: TRBJ1-1; clone_size: -; d_call: TRBD1; cdr3_length: 16; v_call: TRBV5-1
cdr3_aa: CASSLYSGGVFYEQYF; cdr3_nt: TGTGCCAGCAGTTTATATTCAGGGGGTGTATTCTACGAGCAGTACTTC; j_call: TRBJ2-7; clone_size: -; d_call: TRBD1; cdr3_length: 16; v_call: TRBV27
cdr3_aa: CASSPLRGQPQHF; cdr3_nt: TGTGCCAGCTCACCACTCCGCGGCCAGCCCCAGCATTTT; j_call: TRBJ1-5; clone_size: -; d_call: -; cdr3_length: 13; v_call: TRBV18
cdr3_aa: CASSPQAYTYEQYF; cdr3_nt: TGTGCCAGCAGTCCACAGGCCTACACCTACGAGCAGTACTTC; j_call: TRBJ2-7; clone_size: few; d_call: -; cdr3_length: 14; v_call: TRBV27
cdr3_aa: CASSSGGASTDTQYF; cdr3_nt: TGTGCCAGCAGTAGCGGGGGGGCTAGCACAGATACGCAGTATTTT; j_call: TRBJ2-3; clone_size: few; d_call: TRBD2; cdr3_length: 15; v_call: TRBV6-4
cdr3_aa: CASSVGESTGELFF; cdr3_nt: TGTGCCAGCAGCGTAGGGGAGAGCACCGGGGAGCTGTTTTTT; j_call: TRBJ2-2; clone_size: -; d_call: -; cdr3_length: 14; v_call: TRBV9
cdr3_aa: CASDPGTAQETQYF; cdr3_nt: TGTGCCAGTGATCCCGGGACAGCCCAAGAGACCCAGTACTTC; j_call: TRBJ2-5; clone_size: -; d_call: TRBD1; cdr3_length: 14; v_call: TRBV6-5
cdr3_aa: CASSQGDCDNSPLHF; cdr3_nt: TGTGCCAGCAGCCAAGGGGACTGCGATAATTCACCCCTCCACTTT; j_call: TRBJ1-6; clone_size: -; d_call: -; cdr3_length: 15; v_call: TRBV3-1/TRBV3-2
cdr3_aa: CASSSGVGTIYTF; cdr3_nt: TGTGCCAGCAGTTCCGGGGTTGGGACTATCTACACCTTC; j_call: TRBJ1-2; clone_size: -; d_call: -; cdr3_length: 13; v_call: TRBV6-5